Presented here are 14 T cell receptor beta chains from one specimen sequenced in a study of CXCR3-negative and CXCR3-positive naive CD8 T cells. Carrying UMI labels, the TRB cDNA libraries were prepared through 5' RACE. TCRdb re-called the 5' RACE reads; one entry per CDR3 protein, DNA not given. The sample has 55,000 to 75,000 distinct CDR3 sequences. Their recognized antigens are unknown. Study-wide points: TRB CDR3 hydrophobicity was greater in CXCR3-positive naive cells than in CXCR3-negative naive cells.

The specimen was naive CXCR3+ CD8+ T cells from blood. Indicated subset: CD45RO-CCR7+CD27+CD95- naive CD8+ T cells expressing CXCR3 (TNR3+). These receptors were collected from a human donor in good health. Some clones in this sample may be carry-over from other donors' samples.

This chain connects TRBV29-1 to TRBJ2-5. This CDR3 comprises 13 residues. Germline CDR1 is SQVTM and CDR2 is ANQGSEA. The CDR3 sequence is CSVVTSIQETQYF. The complete variable domain, with remaining parts taken from reference TRBV29-1 and TRBJ2-5, reads SAVISQKPSRDICQRGTSLTIQCQVDSQVTMMFWYRQQPGQSLTLIATANQGSEATYESGFVIDKFPISRPNLTFSTLTVSNMSPEDSSIYLCSVVTSIQETQYFGPGTRLLVL.

The gene calls are TRBV7-3 and TRBJ2-1; checking the TCRdb D call of TRBD2 is not possible without DNA. The CDR3 consists of 15 residues. From germline, CDR1 is SGHTA and CDR2 FQGTGA. This chain's CDR3 is CASSLRYSHYNEQFF.

The chain joins TRBV7-9 to TRBJ2-1; the TCRdb call, TRBD1, lacks DNA for checking. Germline V gene data show CDR1 as SEHNR and CDR2 as FQNEAQ (reference sequence). The CDR3 runs 14 residues. CDR3 amino acids: CASSDTGGSDEQFF.

By frequency, this clonotype is medium-sized. V gene TRBV6-5 combines with J gene TRBJ2-2. The CDR3 is 11 amino acids. Germline lookup yields CDR1 MNHEY and CDR2 SVGAGI. The CDR3 is CASRGSGELFF.

The rearrangement links TRBV3-1 to TRBJ2-7; the D gene TCRdb calls, TRBD1, cannot be checked with no DNA. The CDR3 sequence is 11 residues long. Germline V gene data show CDR1 as LGHDT and CDR2 as YNNKEL (reference sequence). CDR3 sequence: CASSPGQGRYF.

The genes are TRBV29-1 and TRBJ2-5; the TRBD1 assignment by TCRdb is unverifiable without DNA. CDR1 and CDR2 (germline): SQVTM, ANQGSEA. There are 15 residues in the CDR3. The CDR3 is CSVHVTDQGKETQYF.

The CDR3 loop is CASSDPGNEQYF. The chain couples TRBV25-1 to TRBJ2-7; TCRdb lists TRBD1, though no DNA is available to test this call. Per germline, CDR1 MGHDK and CDR2 SYGVNS. This CDR3 has 12 residues.

The rearrangement uses TRBV24-1 and TRBJ2-1; checking the TCRdb D call of TRBD1 is not possible without DNA. The germline V gene has CDR1 KGHDR and CDR2 SFDVKD. This CDR3 is built from 15 residues. CDR3 sequence: CATSDTGLGTSEQFF.

The chain couples TRBV12-3 or TRBV12-4 to TRBJ1-2; TCRdb's D call of TRBD1 is untestable without DNA. This CDR3 contains 18 residues. The CDR3: CASSLGVAPGTGRYGYTF.

The V and J genes are TRBV4-3 and TRBJ1-2. The CDR3 covers 15 residues. The germline gives CDR1 LGHNA, CDR2 YSLEER. The CDR3 region is CASSQERELGYGYTF.

This chain links TRBV18 with TRBJ2-7; TCRdb's D call of TRBD1 is untestable without DNA. This CDR3 has 16 amino acids. From germline, CDR1 is KGHSH and CDR2 LQKENI. CDR3 residues: CASSPSDRGLTYEQYF.

The J gene is TRBJ2-1, the V gene TRBV29-1; the D call of TRBD1 rests on TCRdb alone, since no DNA is present to check it. Germline CDR1 SQVTM, CDR2 ANQGSEA. There are 17 residues in the CDR3. CDR3 residues: CSVESPAGTASYNEQFF.

The V gene is TRBV11-2, the J gene TRBJ2-7; TCRdb indicates TRBD2, and absent DNA this call remains unverified. This CDR3 contains 15 residues. Germline-derived CDR1 and CDR2 are SGHAT and FQNNGV. CDR3 loop: CASSPTLAGGYEQYF.

The V and J genes are TRBV27 and TRBJ2-5; absent DNA, TCRdb's TRBD1 call cannot be checked. Germline lookup yields CDR1 MNHEY and CDR2 SMNVEV (reference sequence). The CDR3 sequence is 13 residues long. The CDR3 reads CASSWFGGETQYF.